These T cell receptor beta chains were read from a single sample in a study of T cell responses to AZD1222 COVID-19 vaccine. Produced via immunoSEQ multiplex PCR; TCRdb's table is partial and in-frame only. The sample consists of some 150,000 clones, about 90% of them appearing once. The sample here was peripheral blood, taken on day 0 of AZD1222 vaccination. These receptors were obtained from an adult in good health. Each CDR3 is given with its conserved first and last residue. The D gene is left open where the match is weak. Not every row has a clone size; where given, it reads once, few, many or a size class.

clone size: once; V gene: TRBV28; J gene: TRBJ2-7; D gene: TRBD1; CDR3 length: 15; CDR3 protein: CASRSPGQGPREQYF; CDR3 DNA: TGTGCCAGCAGGTCCCCGGGACAGGGCCCCCGGGAGCAGTACTTC
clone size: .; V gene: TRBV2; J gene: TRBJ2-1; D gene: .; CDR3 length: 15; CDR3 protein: CASRREGLTYNEQFF; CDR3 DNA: TGTGCCAGCAGGAGGGAAGGACTCACCTACAATGAGCAGTTCTTC
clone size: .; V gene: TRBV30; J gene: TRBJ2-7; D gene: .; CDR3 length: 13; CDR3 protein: CAWGAGHPYEQYF; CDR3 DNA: TGTGCCTGGGGGGCGGGACACCCCTACGAGCAGTACTTC
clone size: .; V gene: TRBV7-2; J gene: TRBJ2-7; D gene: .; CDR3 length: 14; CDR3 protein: CASSERHLSYEQYF; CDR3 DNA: TGTGCCAGCAGCGAACGACATTTGTCCTACGAGCAGTACTTC
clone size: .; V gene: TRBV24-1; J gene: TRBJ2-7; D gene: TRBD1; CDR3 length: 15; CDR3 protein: CATSDPQGTGDEQYF; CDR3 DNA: TGTGCCACCAGTGACCCGCAAGGGACAGGGGACGAGCAGTACTTC
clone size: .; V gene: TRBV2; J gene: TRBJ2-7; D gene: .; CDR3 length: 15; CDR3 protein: CASIFPERGHYEQYF; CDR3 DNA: TGTGCCAGCATTTTCCCCGAACGGGGACACTACGAGCAGTACTTC
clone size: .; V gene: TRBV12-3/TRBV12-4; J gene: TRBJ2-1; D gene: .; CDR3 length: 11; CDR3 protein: CASRNRDRMFF; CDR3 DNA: TGTGCCAGCAGGAACCGGGACCGAATGTTCTTC
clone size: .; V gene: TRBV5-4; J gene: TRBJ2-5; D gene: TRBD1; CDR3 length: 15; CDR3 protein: CASSFGQGARETQYF; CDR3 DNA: TGTGCCAGCAGCTTTGGACAGGGGGCGAGGGAGACCCAGTACTTC
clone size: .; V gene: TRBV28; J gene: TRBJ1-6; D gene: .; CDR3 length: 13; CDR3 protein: CASISGYNSPLHF; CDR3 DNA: TGTGCCAGCATCTCGGGGTACAATTCACCCCTCCACTTT
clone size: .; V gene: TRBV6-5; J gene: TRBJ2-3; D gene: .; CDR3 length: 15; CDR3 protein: CASSSIASSTDTQYF; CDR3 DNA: TGTGCCAGCAGTAGTATAGCGAGTAGCACAGATACGCAGTATTTT
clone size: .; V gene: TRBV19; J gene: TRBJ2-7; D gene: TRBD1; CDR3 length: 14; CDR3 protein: CASSQTGFVYEQYF; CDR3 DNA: TGTGCCAGTAGTCAGACAGGGTTCGTCTACGAGCAGTACTTC
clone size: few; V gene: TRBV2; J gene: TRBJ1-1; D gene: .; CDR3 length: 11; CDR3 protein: CASTGYTEAFF; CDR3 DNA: TGTGCCAGCACAGGGTACACTGAAGCTTTCTTT
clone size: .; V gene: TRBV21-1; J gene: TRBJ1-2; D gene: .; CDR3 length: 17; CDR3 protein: CASSKGTASPTGYGYTF; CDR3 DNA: TGTGCCAGCAGCAAGGGGACAGCCTCCCCGACGGGCTATGGCTACACCTTC
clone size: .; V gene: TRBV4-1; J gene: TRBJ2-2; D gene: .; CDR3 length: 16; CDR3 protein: CASSQDLGTRAGELFF; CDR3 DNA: TGCGCCAGCAGCCAAGATCTCGGGACCCGGGCCGGGGAGCTGTTTTTT
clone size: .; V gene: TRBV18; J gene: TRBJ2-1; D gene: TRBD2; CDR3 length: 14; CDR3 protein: CASSTGLAGFEQFF; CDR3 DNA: TGTGCCAGCTCAACGGGACTAGCGGGGTTTGAGCAGTTCTTC
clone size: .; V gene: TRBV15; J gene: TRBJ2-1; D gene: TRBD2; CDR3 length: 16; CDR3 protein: CATSRVEAGGYNEQFF; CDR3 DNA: TGTGCCACCAGCAGAGTTGAGGCGGGAGGGTACAATGAGCAGTTCTTC
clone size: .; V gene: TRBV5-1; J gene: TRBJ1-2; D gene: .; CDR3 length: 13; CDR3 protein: CASSGQGGYGYTF; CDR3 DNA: TGCGCCAGCAGCGGGCAGGGAGGATATGGCTACACCTTC
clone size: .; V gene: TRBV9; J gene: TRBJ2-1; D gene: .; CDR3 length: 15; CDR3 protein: CASSSTFDSRNEQFF; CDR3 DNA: TGTGCCAGCAGCTCTACCTTCGACAGTCGCAATGAGCAGTTCTTC
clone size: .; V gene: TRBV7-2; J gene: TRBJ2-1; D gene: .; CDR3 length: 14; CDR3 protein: CASSFGGESREQFF; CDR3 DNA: TGTGCCAGCAGCTTTGGGGGTGAGTCCCGTGAGCAGTTCTTC
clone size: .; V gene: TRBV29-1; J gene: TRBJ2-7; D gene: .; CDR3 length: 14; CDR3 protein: CSVTDREKPYEQYF; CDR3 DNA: TGCAGCGTAACGGACAGAGAAAAACCCTACGAGCAGTACTTC
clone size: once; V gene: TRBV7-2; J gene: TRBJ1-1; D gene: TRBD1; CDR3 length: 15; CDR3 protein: CASRSRQGLNTEAFF; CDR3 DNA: TGTGCCAGCAGGTCTCGACAGGGGTTGAACACTGAAGCTTTCTTT
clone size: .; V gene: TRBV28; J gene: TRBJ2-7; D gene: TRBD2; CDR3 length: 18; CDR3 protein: CASSLTWQSGGPSYEQYF; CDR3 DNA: TGTGCCAGCAGTTTAACGTGGCAGTCGGGAGGCCCTTCCTACGAGCAGTACTTC
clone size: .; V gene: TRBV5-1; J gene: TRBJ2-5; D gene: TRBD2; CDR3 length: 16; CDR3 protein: CASSLSSGGPQETQYF; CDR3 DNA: TGCGCCAGCAGCTTGAGTAGCGGGGGCCCCCAAGAGACCCAGTACTTC
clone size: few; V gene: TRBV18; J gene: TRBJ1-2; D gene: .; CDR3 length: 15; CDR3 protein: CASSPVHSGEHGYTF; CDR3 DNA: TGTGCCAGCTCACCAGTGCATTCCGGAGAACATGGCTACACCTTC
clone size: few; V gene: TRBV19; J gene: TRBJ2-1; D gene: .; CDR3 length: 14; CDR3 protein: CASSQADYRNEQFF; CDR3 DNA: TGTGCCAGTAGTCAGGCAGATTACCGAAATGAGCAGTTCTTC
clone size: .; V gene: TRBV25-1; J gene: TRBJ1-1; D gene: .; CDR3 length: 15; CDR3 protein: CASSELGTGNTEAFF; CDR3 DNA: TGTGCCAGCAGTGAATTGGGCACAGGGAATACTGAAGCTTTCTTT
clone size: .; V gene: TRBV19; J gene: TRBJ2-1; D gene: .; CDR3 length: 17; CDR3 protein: CASSTVVGVVGYNEQFF; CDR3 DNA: TGTGCCAGTAGTACGGTGGTGGGGGTGGTTGGATACAATGAGCAATTCTTC
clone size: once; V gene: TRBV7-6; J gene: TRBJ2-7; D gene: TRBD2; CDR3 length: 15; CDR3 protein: CASSQGEGIPYEQYF; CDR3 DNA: TGTGCCAGCAGCCAAGGGGAGGGTATCCCCTACGAGCAGTACTTC
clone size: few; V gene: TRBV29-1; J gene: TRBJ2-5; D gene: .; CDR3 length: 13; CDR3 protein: CSVDNRAGETQYF; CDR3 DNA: TGCAGCGTTGACAACAGGGCGGGAGAGACCCAGTACTTC
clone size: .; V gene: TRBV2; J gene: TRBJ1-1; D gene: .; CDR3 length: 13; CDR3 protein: CASSAWVNTEAFF; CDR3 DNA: TGTGCCAGCAGTGCTTGGGTGAACACTGAAGCTTTCTTT
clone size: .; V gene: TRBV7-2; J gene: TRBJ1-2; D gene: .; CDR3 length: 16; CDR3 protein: CASSSVPSGGMRGYTF; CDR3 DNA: TGTGCCAGCAGTTCGGTCCCCTCCGGAGGGATGCGGGGCTACACCTTC
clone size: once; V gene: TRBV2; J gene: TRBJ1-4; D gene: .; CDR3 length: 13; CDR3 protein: CASLRTTNEKLFF; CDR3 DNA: TGTGCCAGCCTAAGAACAACTAATGAAAAACTGTTTTTT
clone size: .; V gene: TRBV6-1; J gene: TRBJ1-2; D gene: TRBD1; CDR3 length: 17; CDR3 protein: CASSDGTEGPPNYGYTF; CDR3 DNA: TGTGCCAGCAGTGATGGGACAGAAGGTCCCCCTAACTATGGCTACACCTTC
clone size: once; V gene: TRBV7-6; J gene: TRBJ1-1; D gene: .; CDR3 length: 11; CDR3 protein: CASSLVTRAFF; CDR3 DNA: TGTGCCAGCAGCTTAGTCACCAGGGCTTTCTTT
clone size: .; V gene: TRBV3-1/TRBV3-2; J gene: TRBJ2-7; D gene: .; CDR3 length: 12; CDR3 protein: CASSLWPYEQYF; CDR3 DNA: TGTGCCAGCAGCCTCTGGCCCTACGAGCAGTACTTC
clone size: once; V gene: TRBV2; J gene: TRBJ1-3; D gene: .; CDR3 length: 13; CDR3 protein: CASRMGAGNTIYF; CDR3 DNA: TGTGCCAGCAGGATGGGCGCTGGAAACACCATATATTTT
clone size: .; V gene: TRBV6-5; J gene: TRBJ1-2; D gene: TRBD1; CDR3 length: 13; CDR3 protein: CASSYGTDYGYTF; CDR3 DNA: TGTGCCAGCAGTTACGGGACAGACTATGGCTACACCTTC
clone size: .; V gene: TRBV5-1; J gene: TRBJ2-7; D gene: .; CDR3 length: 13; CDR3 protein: CASSQVSELEQYF; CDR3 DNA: TGCGCCAGCAGCCAGGTATCCGAGCTCGAGCAGTACTTC
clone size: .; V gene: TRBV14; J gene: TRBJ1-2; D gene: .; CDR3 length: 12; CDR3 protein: CASSQFRDGYTF; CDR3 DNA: TGTGCCAGCAGCCAATTCAGAGATGGCTACACCTTC
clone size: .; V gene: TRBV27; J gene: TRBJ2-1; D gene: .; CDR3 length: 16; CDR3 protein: CASSPLRVSSYNEQFF; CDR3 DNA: TGTGCCAGCAGCCCCTTGCGGGTTAGCTCCTACAATGAGCAGTTCTTC
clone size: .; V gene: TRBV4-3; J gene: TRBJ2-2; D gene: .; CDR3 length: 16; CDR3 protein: CASSQVARSNTGELFF; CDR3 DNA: TGCGCCAGCAGCCAAGTGGCCAGATCTAACACCGGGGAGCTGTTTTTT
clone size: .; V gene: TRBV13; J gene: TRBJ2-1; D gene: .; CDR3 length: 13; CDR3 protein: CASRSRGNNEQFF; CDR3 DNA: TGTGCCAGCAGGTCCCGGGGAAACAATGAGCAGTTCTTC
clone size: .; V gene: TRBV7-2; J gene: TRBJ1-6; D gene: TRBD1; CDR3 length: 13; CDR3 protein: CASSPGQYSPLHF; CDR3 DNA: TGTGCCAGCAGCCCGGGACAGTATTCACCCCTCCACTTT
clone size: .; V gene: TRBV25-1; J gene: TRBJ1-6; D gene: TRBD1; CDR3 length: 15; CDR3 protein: CASRGPGQWNSPLHF; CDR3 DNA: TGTGCCAGCAGAGGGCCGGGACAGTGGAATTCACCCCTCCACTTT